These T cell receptor beta chains were read from a single sample in a study of shared clonotypes between healthy human individuals. This table comes from immunoSEQ multiplex PCR, and its TCRdb copy is limited to in-frame clones, with some not included. The repertoire holds 560,000 or so clones, with around 96% as singletons. The sequencing sample was made of naive CD8+ T cells sorted from blood. The origin of the receptors is a woman aged 30 to 39 in good health. Both conserved end residues are part of each CDR3. D genes are given only for firm matches.

J | V | D | CDR3 | DNA
TRBJ2-7 | TRBV27 | TRBD1 | CASSRPGQGWDEQYF | TGTGCCAGCAGCCGCCCGGGACAGGGGTGGGACGAGCAGTACTTC
TRBJ2-1 | TRBV19 | NA | CASSMGVRSYNEQFF | TGTGCCAGTAGTATGGGGGTGAGGTCCTACAATGAGCAGTTCTTC
TRBJ2-7 | TRBV4-2 | NA | CASSLSGSYEQYF | TGTGCCAGCAGCTTGTCAGGTAGCTACGAGCAGTACTTC
TRBJ2-2 | TRBV7-2 | TRBD1 | CASSDGTGVTGELFF | TGTGCCAGCAGCGATGGGACAGGGGTTACCGGGGAGCTGTTTTTT
TRBJ2-5 | TRBV7-6 | TRBD2 | CASSLDPISGGQETQYF | TGTGCCAGCAGCTTAGATCCCATTAGCGGGGGCCAAGAGACCCAGTACTTC
TRBJ1-2 | TRBV6-5 | TRBD1 | CASSQRGQEDGYTF | TGTGCCAGCAGTCAACGGGGACAGGAGGATGGCTACACCTTC
TRBJ2-2 | TRBV6-5 | TRBD2 | CATASSGGDTGELFF | TGTGCCACCGCAAGTAGCGGGGGGGATACCGGGGAGCTGTTTTTT
TRBJ1-3 | TRBV6-5 | NA | CASSDSGTSGNTIYF | TGTGCCAGCAGCGATTCCGGGACATCAGGAAACACCATATATTTT
TRBJ2-7 | TRBV11-2 | NA | CASSFGHSDYEQYF | TGTGCCAGCAGCTTCGGACACAGTGATTACGAGCAGTACTTC
TRBJ2-7 | TRBV28 | NA | CASGSGGYEQYF | TGTGCCAGCGGATCCGGTGGTTACGAGCAGTACTTC
TRBJ2-2 | TRBV7-3 | TRBD2 | CASSTRTSGSYTGELFF | TGTGCCAGCAGCACGCGGACTAGCGGGTCATACACCGGGGAGCTGTTTTTT
TRBJ2-2 | TRBV5-1 | TRBD1 | CASSLGQGVTVAGELFF | TGCGCCAGCAGCTTGGGTCAGGGGGTAACTGTGGCCGGGGAGCTGTTTTTT
TRBJ1-5 | TRBV6-1 | NA | CASSEDFAGNSNQPQHF | TGTGCCAGCAGTGAAGACTTTGCAGGGAACAGCAATCAGCCCCAGCATTTT
TRBJ2-1 | TRBV29-1 | TRBD1 | CSARQGFSDEQFF | TGCAGCGCTCGACAGGGGTTTTCTGATGAGCAGTTCTTC
TRBJ1-1 | TRBV27 | NA | CASSLGGSYTEAFF | TGTGCCAGCAGTTTAGGGGGATCGTACACTGAAGCTTTCTTT
TRBJ2-7 | TRBV7-6 | TRBD1 | CASSPGQFPSYEQYF | TGTGCCAGCAGCCCGGGACAGTTCCCTTCCTACGAGCAGTACTTC
TRBJ2-7 | TRBV7-9 | NA | CASSPGHTYEQYF | TGTGCCAGCAGCCCCGGCCATACCTACGAGCAGTACTTC
TRBJ2-1 | TRBV30 | TRBD2 | CAWSVTASGSEYNEQFF | TGTGCCTGGAGTGTAACGGCTAGCGGGAGTGAATACAATGAGCAGTTCTTC
TRBJ1-1 | TRBV7-9 | NA | CASSSLHTEAFF | TGTGCCAGCAGCTCCCTCCACACTGAAGCTTTCTTT
TRBJ1-2 | TRBV11-2 | NA | CASSLGRVLNYGYTF | TGTGCCAGCAGCCTGGGGAGGGTACTAAACTATGGCTACACCTTC
TRBJ2-5 | TRBV7-6 | NA | CASSPDGSKTQYF | TGTGCCAGCAGCCCGGACGGAAGCAAGACCCAGTACTTC
TRBJ1-2 | TRBV7-6 | NA | CASSLADSRNYGYTF | TGTGCCAGCAGCTTAGCGGACAGCCGAAACTATGGCTACACCTTC
TRBJ2-7 | TRBV28 | NA | CASKAPGGTYEQYF | TGTGCCAGCAAGGCCCCCGGAGGAACCTACGAGCAGTACTTC
TRBJ2-3 | TRBV30 | TRBD2 | CAWSVETSGFGDTQYF | TGTGCCTGGAGTGTAGAAACTAGCGGATTTGGAGATACGCAGTATTTT
TRBJ1-4 | TRBV13 | NA | CASSLTGEKLFF | TGTGCCAGCAGCCTAACGGGTGAAAAACTGTTTTTT
TRBJ1-6 | TRBV27 | NA | CASTVLGQSNSPLHF | TGTGCCAGCACCGTACTCGGACAGTCTAATTCACCCCTCCACTTT